One and the same sample provided the 2 T cell receptor beta chains below, sequenced in a study of control samples from healthy donors and cancer patients. The repertoire was sequenced with immunoSEQ multiplex PCR; TCRdb's copy has only in-frame clones and lacks some. The sample holds 70,000 or so clones, over 75% seen once. What was sequenced was blood. The receptor set was obtained from a man aged 50 or older in good health.

V usage is TRBV27 and J usage is TRBJ2-7, with no clear D. Per germline, CDR1 MNHEY and CDR2 SMNVEV (reference sequence). The CDR3 length is 13 residues. V dropped 6 bases and J dropped 4 bases, with 13 bases sitting between them. This CDR3 reads CASRGLDRYEQYF. CDR3 bases: TGTGCCAGCAGAGGCCTAGATCGGTACGAGCAGTACTTC.

The chain uses TRBV14 and TRBJ2-2; D ambiguous. V lost 3 bases and J 4 bases, leaving 18 bases between the germline ends. The germline V gene encodes CDR1 SGHDN and CDR2 FVKESK. The CDR3 covers 17 residues. CDR3 loop: CASSHISKGFFTGELFF. The CDR3, as DNA: TGTGCCAGCAGCCATATATCAAAAGGTTTTTTCACCGGGGAGCTGTTTTTT.